Sequencing of this T cell receptor beta chain was carried out in a study of blood T cell repertoires in COVID-19 (dated by TCRdb to 2018 to 2020). Some background on the complete study: Samples covering the acute and convalescent phases of COVID-19 were provided by collaborators in the United States, Italy and Spain. The prospective study material was composed of cDNA or gDNA derived from T cells, B-cell-depleted T cells, or PBMCs. Deeply sampled blood TCRbeta repertoires from subjects exposed to, actively infected with, or recovered from COVID-19 were included in the dataset. The repertoires were released in a freely available public database meant as a resource for research on the immune response to SARS-CoV-2. Samples were obtained from the ongoing ImmuneRACE study (first 160 participants) and from 1,200 or so subjects provided by 6 global collaborators. A de-identified subject ID, COVID-19 status, age in years and sex were almost always included in the sample metadata. Where available, HLA class I and class II types were obtained from metadata supplied by the sample provider rather than from assay-based typing.

In Seattle, one collaborating source enrolled patients while the infection was active and tracked those patients longitudinally over the course of disease. Each collaborating institution followed its own protocols to collect whole blood in K2EDTA tubes. For TCRbeta analysis, collaborators shipped samples as frozen whole blood, isolated PBMCs, or DNA extracted from either of those sample types. CDR1 and CDR2, looked up from the germline V gene (reference sequence), are SGHNT and YYREEE. The CDR3 contains 15 residues, cysteine and phenylalanine counted. This entry keeps only the CDR3 DNA: 45 bases, framed from base 1. The V end gives up 3 bases and the J end 4 bases, leaving 4 bases in the junction not matched to a gene. Overall study results and their limits: The quantity of clinical and demographic metadata differed by source and by participant and was supplied without curation.

The immunoSEQ Assay, a bias-controlled multiplex PCR, was used to amplify TCRbeta CDR3 regions from genomic DNA. The study's own analysis went as follows. Within the assay, amplification of reference gene primers was used to estimate how many nucleated cells each sample contained. Sequence reads were collapsed and filtered to measure the absolute abundance of every unique TCRbeta CDR3 rearrangement. For each sample, productive Simpson clonality was calculated as the square root of Simpson's diversity index across productive rearrangements. TCRdb provides this immuneACCESS table in a form limited to in-frame rearrangements. Some clones are lacking; in checked studies, under half of them reflect an unresolved V gene, and why the rest are absent is not known. V, J and clone size reflect that table, while D and trimming were determined from the DNA. The sample contains a few hundred thousand clones, about 87% of them found a single time. Of the sample, roughly 6% falls within the top ten clones.

Notes on this clone: What antigen it recognizes has not been identified. Base qualities are not recorded, but no much larger clone differs from it by a single base.

The source material was peripheral blood. This receptor was obtained from a woman aged 45-65 years with COVID-19, enrolled during active disease. This sequence uses TRBV5-4 and TRBJ2-5; TRBD2 lines up with 12 middle nucleotides. DNA sequence: TGTGCCAGCAGCTCGTCTAGCGGGAGGGGAGAGACCCAGTACTTC. Translated, this is CASSSSSGRGETQYF.